This entry features one TCR beta chain sequence. These data originate in a study of blood T cell repertoires in COVID-19. Whole-study context: Collection of acute and convalescent COVID-19 samples took place in the United States, Italy and Spain. T cells, B-cell-depleted T cells, or PBMCs provided the cDNA or gDNA that served as material.

Original handling: Amplification with reference gene primers provided the estimates of nucleated cell counts. Profiling relied on immunoSEQ multiplex PCR, and the TCRdb table lists in-frame clones only, not all of them. That table supplies the V and J calls and clone size; D and trimming were determined from the DNA. The repertoire includes 150,000 to 200,000 clones, 70% to 90% of them detected once, and 2.5% to 3% sits in the top ten. This CDR3 spans 18 amino acids. Germline V lookup: CDR1 KGHSH, CDR2 LQKENI. The V gene end was trimmed by 0 bases and the J gene end by 5 bases; junction bases not matched to a gene: 7.

This chain links TRBV18 with TRBJ2-1; 13 bases align to TRBD2. The sample taken for sequencing was peripheral blood. This sequence originates from a woman in her twenties or thirties with active or convalescent COVID-19. The CDR3 DNA reads TGTGCCAGCTCACCACCAGGGGGCGGACTAGCGGGGGACAATGAGCAGTTCTTC. As protein: CASSPPGGGLAGDNEQFF. Supplemented by reference TRBV18 and TRBJ2-1, the full variable domain reads NAGVMQNPRHLVRRRGQEARLRCSPMKGHSHVYWYRQLPEEGLKFMVYLQKENIIDESGMPKERFSAEFPKEGPSILRIQQVVRGDSAAYFCASSPPGGGLAGDNEQFFGPGTRLTVL.